This T cell receptor beta chain was profiled in a study of response to subunit inactivated influenza vaccine. Broader study findings: T cells newly recruited by each seasonal influenza vaccination are few, the authors suggested.

With 7 bases removed from V and 2 bases from J, the gap between germline ends came to 17 bases. The CDR3 has 15 residues. Germline V gene lookup returns CDR1 SGHAT and CDR2 FQNNGV. TCRdb reanalysed the RT-PCR reads using MiXCR and keeps one entry per CDR3 protein. The table records around 480,000 distinct CDR3 sequences, approximately 11% of them present only once. Regarding this clonotype: Its specificity is unknown.

This chain uses TRBV11-2 with TRBJ1-2; D is undetermined. This TCR was sampled from a man aged 50-60 years who received an inactivated influenza vaccine. This sample comprised PBMCs from blood, obtained 40 to 50 days after vaccination. The CDR3 sequence: CASMGLPKPNYGYTF. The CDR3 DNA reads TGTGCCAGCATGGGTCTTCCAAAACCCAACTATGGCTACACCTTC.